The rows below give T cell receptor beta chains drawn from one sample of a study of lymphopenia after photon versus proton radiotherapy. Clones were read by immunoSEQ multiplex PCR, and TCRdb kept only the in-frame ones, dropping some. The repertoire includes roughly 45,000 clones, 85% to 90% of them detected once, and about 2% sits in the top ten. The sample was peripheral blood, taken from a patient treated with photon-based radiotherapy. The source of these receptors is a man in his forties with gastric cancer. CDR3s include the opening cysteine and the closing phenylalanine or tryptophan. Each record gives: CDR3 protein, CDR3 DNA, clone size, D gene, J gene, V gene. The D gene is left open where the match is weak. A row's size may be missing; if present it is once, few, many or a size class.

CDR3aa: CASSQILGASGYTF
CDR3nt: TGTGCCAGCAGCCAAATCCTCGGGGCGTCTGGCTACACCTTC
abundance: -
d_gene: -
j_gene: TRBJ1-2
v_gene: TRBV16

CDR3aa: CASSYREGSYGYTF
CDR3nt: TGTGCCAGCAGTTACAGGGAGGGGAGCTATGGCTACACCTTC
abundance: few
d_gene: -
j_gene: TRBJ1-2
v_gene: TRBV6-5

CDR3aa: CASSQGDLTRGIQYF
CDR3nt: TGTGCCAGCAGCCAAGGGGACCTTACTCGTGGGATTCAGTACTTC
abundance: -
d_gene: -
j_gene: TRBJ2-4
v_gene: TRBV7-9

CDR3aa: CASTESSGTGGSYEQYF
CDR3nt: TGTGCCAGCACTGAGAGCTCCGGGACAGGGGGCTCCTACGAGCAGTACTTC
abundance: -
d_gene: TRBD1
j_gene: TRBJ2-7
v_gene: TRBV6-1

CDR3aa: CASSWTPGQETQYF
CDR3nt: TGTGCCAGCAGCTGGACACCCGGACAGGAGACCCAGTACTTC
abundance: once
d_gene: -
j_gene: TRBJ2-5
v_gene: TRBV7-3

CDR3aa: CSVAGTMNTEAFF
CDR3nt: TGCAGCGTGGCCGGGACAATGAACACTGAAGCTTTCTTT
abundance: -
d_gene: -
j_gene: TRBJ1-1
v_gene: TRBV29-1

CDR3aa: CASSFDGLAGAYNEQFF
CDR3nt: TGTGCCAGCAGCTTCGACGGACTAGCGGGTGCCTACAATGAGCAGTTCTTC
abundance: once
d_gene: TRBD2
j_gene: TRBJ2-1
v_gene: TRBV5-6

CDR3aa: CASSQKSGGGSNEQFF
CDR3nt: TGCGCCAGCAGCCAAAAAAGCGGCGGGGGGTCCAATGAGCAGTTCTTC
abundance: once
d_gene: TRBD2
j_gene: TRBJ2-1
v_gene: TRBV4-3

CDR3aa: CASSQQGVGYNEQFF
CDR3nt: TGTGCCAGCAGCCAACAGGGAGTAGGGTACAATGAGCAGTTCTTC
abundance: -
d_gene: -
j_gene: TRBJ2-1
v_gene: TRBV27

CDR3aa: CASKSDGGIANVLTF
CDR3nt: TGTGCCAGCAAATCGGACGGGGGAATCGCCAACGTCCTGACTTTC
abundance: -
d_gene: -
j_gene: TRBJ2-6
v_gene: TRBV6-1

CDR3aa: CASSRDSNQPQHF
CDR3nt: TGTGCCAGCAGCCGGGACAGCAATCAGCCCCAGCATTTT
abundance: -
d_gene: -
j_gene: TRBJ1-5
v_gene: TRBV7-2

CDR3aa: CASSLVGVGELFF
CDR3nt: TGTGCCAGCAGCTTAGTGGGGGTCGGGGAGCTGTTTTTT
abundance: -
d_gene: -
j_gene: TRBJ2-2
v_gene: TRBV11-2

CDR3aa: CASTLDRVTQETQYF
CDR3nt: TGTGCCAGCACCTTGGACAGGGTAACGCAAGAGACCCAGTACTTC
abundance: -
d_gene: TRBD1
j_gene: TRBJ2-5
v_gene: TRBV7-2

CDR3aa: CASSLARSGNSPLHF
CDR3nt: TGTGCCAGCAGCTTAGCCAGATCGGGGAATTCACCCCTCCACTTT
abundance: -
d_gene: -
j_gene: TRBJ1-6
v_gene: TRBV7-2

CDR3aa: CASSLSARVQGDTQYF
CDR3nt: TGCGCCAGCAGCTTGAGCGCCAGGGTACAGGGAGATACGCAGTATTTT
abundance: -
d_gene: -
j_gene: TRBJ2-3
v_gene: TRBV5-1

CDR3aa: CASTPEPATNEKLFF
CDR3nt: TGCGCCAGCACCCCAGAGCCAGCAACTAATGAAAAACTGTTTTTT
abundance: -
d_gene: -
j_gene: TRBJ1-4
v_gene: TRBV5-1

CDR3aa: CASSLRPMNTEAFF
CDR3nt: TGCGCCAGCAGCTTGAGACCGATGAACACTGAAGCTTTCTTT
abundance: -
d_gene: -
j_gene: TRBJ1-1
v_gene: TRBV5-1

CDR3aa: CASSYGQANTGELFF
CDR3nt: TGCGCCAGCAGCTATGGACAGGCCAACACCGGGGAGCTGTTTTTT
abundance: -
d_gene: TRBD1
j_gene: TRBJ2-2
v_gene: TRBV5-1

CDR3aa: CASSLTGAETQYF
CDR3nt: TGTGCCAGCAGCCTGACAGGGGCAGAGACCCAGTACTTC
abundance: -
d_gene: TRBD1
j_gene: TRBJ2-5
v_gene: TRBV28

CDR3aa: CASSQERGSGYGYTF
CDR3nt: TGCGCCAGCAGCCAAGAGAGGGGGTCAGGCTATGGCTACACCTTC
abundance: few
d_gene: -
j_gene: TRBJ1-2
v_gene: TRBV4-3

CDR3aa: CASSPFTGQGADTQYF
CDR3nt: TGTGCCAGCAGCCCCTTTACCGGACAGGGCGCAGATACGCAGTATTTT
abundance: -
d_gene: TRBD1
j_gene: TRBJ2-3
v_gene: TRBV5-4

CDR3aa: CASSITTGDPNYGYTF
CDR3nt: TGTGCCAGCAGCATCACGACAGGGGATCCTAACTATGGCTACACCTTC
abundance: once
d_gene: TRBD1
j_gene: TRBJ1-2
v_gene: TRBV7-9

CDR3aa: CASTGLATGELFF
CDR3nt: TGTGCCAGCACCGGACTAGCTACCGGGGAGCTGTTTTTT
abundance: -
d_gene: TRBD2
j_gene: TRBJ2-2
v_gene: TRBV6-1

CDR3aa: CASSQRTQGTEAFF
CDR3nt: TGCGCCAGCAGCCAAAGAACGCAGGGCACTGAAGCTTTCTTT
abundance: few
d_gene: -
j_gene: TRBJ1-1
v_gene: TRBV4-1

CDR3aa: CASSQGRTGELFF
CDR3nt: TGTGCCAGCAGCCAGGGGCGGACCGGGGAGCTGTTTTTT
abundance: -
d_gene: -
j_gene: TRBJ2-2
v_gene: TRBV14

CDR3aa: CASSLPRTGGESSYEQYF
CDR3nt: TGCGCCAGCAGCCTCCCGCGGACAGGGGGCGAAAGCTCCTACGAGCAGTACTTC
abundance: -
d_gene: TRBD1
j_gene: TRBJ2-7
v_gene: TRBV4-1

CDR3aa: CASSQLAGVDEQFF
CDR3nt: TGTGCCAGCAGTCAACTAGCGGGGGTGGATGAGCAGTTCTTC
abundance: -
d_gene: TRBD2
j_gene: TRBJ2-1
v_gene: TRBV6-5

CDR3aa: CASSFGSGQETQYF
CDR3nt: TGCGCCAGCAGCTTTGGGAGCGGGCAAGAGACCCAGTACTTC
abundance: -
d_gene: -
j_gene: TRBJ2-5
v_gene: TRBV5-1

CDR3aa: CASSQELAGGYNEQFF
CDR3nt: TGTGCCAGCAGCCAGGAACTAGCGGGGGGCTACAATGAGCAGTTCTTC
abundance: -
d_gene: TRBD2
j_gene: TRBJ2-1
v_gene: TRBV4-2

CDR3aa: CASSGQGFDYGYTF
CDR3nt: TGTGCCAGCAGCGGACAGGGATTCGACTATGGCTACACCTTC
abundance: -
d_gene: TRBD1
j_gene: TRBJ1-2
v_gene: TRBV7-9

CDR3aa: CASSLAGVTNEKLFF
CDR3nt: TGTGCCAGCAGCTTAGCGGGGGTGACTAATGAAAAACTGTTTTTT
abundance: -
d_gene: -
j_gene: TRBJ1-4
v_gene: TRBV7-6

CDR3aa: CAWSGLAGRRDTQYF
CDR3nt: TGTGCCTGGAGCGGACTAGCGGGGCGCCGGGATACGCAGTATTTT
abundance: few
d_gene: TRBD2
j_gene: TRBJ2-3
v_gene: TRBV30

CDR3aa: CSAILGYEQYF
CDR3nt: TGCAGTGCTATTTTGGGGTACGAGCAGTACTTC
abundance: -
d_gene: -
j_gene: TRBJ2-7
v_gene: TRBV20-1

CDR3aa: CAWNQDQSYGYTF
CDR3nt: TGTGCCTGGAACCAGGACCAGTCCTATGGCTACACCTTC
abundance: -
d_gene: -
j_gene: TRBJ1-2
v_gene: TRBV30